What follows are 17 T cell receptor beta chains derived from one specimen sequenced in a study of cytomegalovirus exposure and HLA in healthy donors. PCR involved 60 Vbeta and 13 Jbeta primers. Data came from immunoSEQ multiplex PCR; TCRdb stores just in-frame clones and leaves some out. The sample totals around 210,000 clones; its top ten clones hold about 1.1%. Material for sequencing was PBMCs. These receptors originate from a girl aged 2-10 years in good health and CMV-seropositive.

The CDR3 DNA follows: TGCAGCGCCCGGGACAGCTCCTACGAGCAGTACTTC. It encodes CSARDSSYEQYF. The chain couples TRBV29-1 to TRBJ2-5; TRBD1 matches at 7 bases. Near its end, the DNA agrees better with TRBJ2-7, so the J call may be wrong. Germline V gene sequence: CDR1 SQVTM, CDR2 ANQGSEA. The CDR3 sequence is 12 residues long.

The chain has TRBV6-6 and TRBJ1-1; D gene uncertain. The CDR3 runs to 14 residues. The V end was cut by 3 bases, the J end by 3 bases, with 11 bases between. Germline V gene data show CDR1 as MNHNY and CDR2 as SVGAGI (reference sequence). The CDR3 DNA is TGTGCCAGCAGTTATAAGGAAGCGTACACTGAAGCTTTCTTT. Encoded protein: CASSYKEAYTEAFF.

The chain links TRBV6-1 to TRBJ1-5; maybe TRBD1 (5 bases). V shed 5 bases and J shed 7 bases, with 15 bases lying between them. This CDR3 is built from 14 residues. Germline CDR1 MNHNS, CDR2 SASEGT. The CDR3 DNA sequence: TGTGCCAGCAGTCCGGGGACCGGGGGGCAGCCCCAGCATTTT. Translated, it gives CASSPGTGGQPQHF.

The chain couples TRBV5-1 to TRBJ2-7; TRBD2 matches 9 bases. CDR3 length: 14 amino acids. The V segment lost 4 bases and the J segment 3 bases; nucleotides outside the gene matches: 5. CDR1 and CDR2 from the germline V gene are SGHRS and YFSETQ. Written as DNA, the CDR3 is TGCGCCAGCAGCGTGGGACTAGCCCTCTACGAGCAGTACTTC. It translates to CASSVGLALYEQYF.

The chain joins TRBV7-3 to TRBJ2-2, with 8 positions matching TRBD2. Germline CDR1 SGHTA, CDR2 FQGTGA. CDR3 length: 16 amino acids. Trimming removed 5 bases from V and 2 bases from J; junction bases left unmatched: 7. DNA for the CDR3: TGTGCCAGCAGCACCCAGACTAGCGCAAACACCGGGGAGCTGTTTTTT. Protein product: CASSTQTSANTGELFF.

The chain joins TRBV28 to TRBJ2-7; 9 bases map to TRBD2. V dropped 4 bases and J dropped 0; count of bases not matched to a gene: 7. Germline V gives CDR1 MDHEN, CDR2 SYDVKM. This CDR3 has 16 amino acids. Written as DNA, the CDR3 is TGTGCCAGCAGTTCGATAGCGGGAGCCCCCTCCTACGAGCAGTACTTC. This sequence encodes CASSSIAGAPSYEQYF. Drawing the rest from reference TRBV28 and TRBJ2-7, the complete variable domain is DVKVTQSSRYLVKRTGEKVFLECVQDMDHENMFWYRQDPGLGLRLIYFSYDVKMKEKGDIPEGYSVSREKKERFSLILESASTNQTSMYLCASSSIAGAPSYEQYFGPGTRLTVT.

CDR3: CASSRQDRLNSGNTIYF. CDR3 nucleotide sequence: TGTGCCAGTAGCAGGCAGGACAGACTTAACTCTGGAAACACCATATATTTT. The chain links TRBV19 to TRBJ1-3, with a possible D match to TRBD1 (6 bases). CDR3 length: 17 residues. Germline V gene data show CDR1 as LNHDA and CDR2 as SQIVND (reference sequence). Trimming cost V 6 bases and J 0 bases, with 18 bases left between them.

The chain employs TRBV28 and TRBJ2-7, with 7 bases that match TRBD2. J lost 6 bases, V lost 10 bases, and 21 bases had no gene match. The CDR3 sequence is 16 residues long. Germline CDR1 reads MDHEN; CDR2 reads SYDVKM. CDR3 protein: CATFLGGRGASGEQYF. The CDR3 nucleotides read TGTGCCACCTTCCTAGGAGGGAGGGGCGCGAGTGGCGAGCAGTACTTC.

J is TRBJ2-5 and V is TRBV5-1; D uncertain. The CDR3 covers 11 residues. V lost 4 bases, J lost 4 bases, and 5 bases lay in between. CDR1 is SGHRS, CDR2 YFSETQ, per germline. In DNA, the CDR3 is TGCGCCAGCAGCCGGAGAGAGACCCAGTACTTC. It encodes CASSRRETQYF.

This rearrangement joins TRBV7-8 to TRBJ2-1; the D gene is possibly TRBD2 (5 bases). V lost 1 base, J lost 5 bases, and 15 bases lay in between. The germline gives CDR1 SGHVS, CDR2 FQNEAQ. The CDR3 runs 16 residues. In DNA form, the CDR3 reads TGTGCCAGCAGCTTAGTAGTTCTAGCCGCTAACAATGAGCAGTTCTTC. Protein product: CASSLVVLAANNEQFF. The variable domain in full, completed from reference TRBV7-8 and TRBJ2-1, reads GAGVSQSPRYKVAKRGQDVALRCDPISGHVSLFWYQQALGQGPEFLTYFQNEAQLDKSGLPSDRFFAERPEGSVSTLKIQRTQQEDSAVYLCASSLVVLAANNEQFFGPGTRLTVL.

The chain employs TRBV5-1 and TRBJ2-3, with D possibly matching TRBD2 (8 bases). CDR3 length: 19 residues. Germline V CDR1 and CDR2: SGHRS, YFSETQ. Trimming took 0 bases from V and 0 from J, leaving 20 bases between them. CDR3 protein: CASSLARQGTSGSTDTQYF. In DNA, the CDR3 is TGCGCCAGCAGCTTGGCAAGACAGGGAACTAGCGGTAGCACAGATACGCAGTATTTT.

This rearrangement joins TRBV27 to TRBJ1-2; tentative D call: TRBD1 (6 bases). CDR1 is MNHEY, CDR2 SMNVEV, per germline (reference sequence). CDR3 length equals 15 residues. Between the trimmed V and J ends, which lost 2 bases and 3 bases, there was a span of 13 bases. The CDR3 nucleotides are TGTGCCAGCAGTTTAGCGGGGGGCGCAGACTATGGCTACACCTTC. It codes for CASSLAGGADYGYTF.

The chain combines TRBV18 with TRBJ1-1; TRBD1 agrees at 9 bases. CDR1 and CDR2 (germline): KGHSH, LQKENI. This CDR3 has 15 residues. The trim removed 0 bases at V and 5 bases at J, leaving 4 bases unmatched. The chain's CDR3 is CASSPPPGTGTEAFF. DNA of the CDR3: TGTGCCAGCTCACCACCTCCCGGGACAGGGACTGAAGCTTTCTTT.

V and J are TRBV19 and TRBJ1-2; unclear D gene. The CDR3 covers 13 residues. CDR1 LNHDA and CDR2 SQIVND come from the germline V gene (reference sequence). With 4 bases removed from V and 8 bases from J, the gap between germline ends came to 14 bases. The CDR3 nucleotides are TGTGCCAGTAGTAACTCCGAAACGGTGGGCTACACCTTC. This codes for CASSNSETVGYTF.

This chain joins TRBV9 and TRBJ1-2, with no clear D. Trimming took 0 bases from V and 4 from J, leaving 22 bases between them. The CDR3 length is 18 residues. Germline assignment: CDR1 SGDLS and CDR2 YYNGEE. Here the CDR3 reads CASSVDLLGHGSFYGYTF. For the CDR3, the DNA is TGTGCCAGCAGCGTAGATCTCTTGGGCCACGGATCGTTCTATGGCTACACCTTC. The variable domain in full, completed from reference TRBV9 and TRBJ1-2, reads DSGVTQTPKHLITATGQRVTLRCSPRSGDLSVYWYQQSLDQGLQFLIQYYNGEERAKGNILERFSAQQFPDLHSELNLSSLELGDSALYFCASSVDLLGHGSFYGYTFGSGTRLTVV.

The rearrangement joins TRBV5-4 to TRBJ2-5; 8 nucleotides line up with TRBD2. J was trimmed by 9 bases and V by 2 bases; bases with no gene match: 0. This CDR3 is 11 amino acids long. The germline V gene has CDR1 SGHNT and CDR2 YYREEE (reference sequence). The CDR3 nucleotides read TGTGCCAGCAGCTTAGCGGGAGCCCAGTACTTC. Protein sequence: CASSLAGAQYF.

The chain has TRBV11-3 and TRBJ2-2, with TRBD2 identical over 12 bases. Germline V CDR1 and CDR2: SGHNT, YENEEA. Trimming cost V 5 bases and J 3 bases; bases outside gene matches: 1. The CDR3 length is 15 residues. The DNA of the CDR3 is TGTGCCAGCAGCCGACTAGCGGGAGACACCGGGGAGCTGTTTTTT. Translation gives CASSRLAGDTGELFF.